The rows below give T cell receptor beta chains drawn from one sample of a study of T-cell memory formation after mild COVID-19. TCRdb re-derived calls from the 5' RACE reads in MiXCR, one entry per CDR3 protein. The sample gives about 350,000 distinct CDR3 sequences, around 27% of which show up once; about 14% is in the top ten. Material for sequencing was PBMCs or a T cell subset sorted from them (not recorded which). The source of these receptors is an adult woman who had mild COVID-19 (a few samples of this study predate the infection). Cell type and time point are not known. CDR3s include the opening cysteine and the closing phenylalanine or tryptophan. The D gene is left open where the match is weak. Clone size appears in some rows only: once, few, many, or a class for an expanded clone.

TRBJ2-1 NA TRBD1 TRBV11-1 CASSPRWDRGVEQFF TGTGCCAGCAGCCCCCGGTGGGACAGGGGGGTTGAGCAGTTCTTC
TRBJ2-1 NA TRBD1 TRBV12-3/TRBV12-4 CASSSQGAYNEQFF TGTGCCAGCAGTTCCCAGGGGGCGTACAATGAGCAGTTCTTC
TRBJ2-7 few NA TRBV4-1 CASSQDEAYEQYF TGCGCCAGCAGCCAAGATGAAGCCTACGAGCAGTACTTC
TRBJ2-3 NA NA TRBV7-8 CASSAGVGADTQYF TGTGCCAGCAGTGCGGGCGTGGGGGCAGATACGCAGTATTTT
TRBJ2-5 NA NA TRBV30 CAWSPPTARTKETQYF TGTGCCTGGAGTCCCCCGACAGCCAGGACCAAAGAGACCCAGTACTTC
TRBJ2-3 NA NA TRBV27 CASRLGTTSLTDTQYF TGTGCCAGCAGACTAGGGACAACGAGTCTCACAGATACGCAGTATTTT
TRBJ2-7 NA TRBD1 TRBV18 CASSPRVGGSGEQYF TGTGCCAGCTCACCACGCGTAGGGGGCTCGGGCGAGCAGTACTTC
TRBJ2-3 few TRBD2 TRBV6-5 CASSYPAGGSSDTQYF TGTGCCAGCAGTTACCCTGCGGGCGGGAGCTCAGATACGCAGTATTTT
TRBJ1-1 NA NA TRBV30 CAWSGNMNTEAFF TGTGCCTGGAGTGGGAATATGAACACTGAAGCTTTCTTT
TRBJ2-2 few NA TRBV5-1 CASSLLGGELFF TGCGCCAGCAGCCTCTTGGGCGGGGAGCTGTTTTTT
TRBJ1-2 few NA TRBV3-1 CASSLDRFGYTF TGTGCCAGCAGCCTCGACAGGTTTGGCTACACCTTC
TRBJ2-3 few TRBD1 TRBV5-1 CASSSPGQGTDTQYF TGCGCCAGCAGCTCGCCGGGACAGGGGACAGATACGCAGTATTTT
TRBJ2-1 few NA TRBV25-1 CASSEGGLGRRDEQFF TGTGCCAGCAGTGAAGGAGGGCTAGGAAGACGGGATGAGCAGTTCTTC
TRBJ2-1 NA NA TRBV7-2 CASSLALGLRYNEQFF TGTGCCAGCAGCTTAGCGCTTGGGCTCCGGTACAATGAGCAGTTCTTC
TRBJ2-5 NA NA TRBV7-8 CASSLASRGLLRETQYF TGTGCCAGCAGCTTAGCGTCTCGAGGACTACTTAGAGAGACCCAGTACTTC
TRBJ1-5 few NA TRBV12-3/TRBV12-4 CASRLNQGSNQPQHF TGTGCCAGCAGGTTAAACCAGGGTAGCAATCAGCCCCAGCATTTT
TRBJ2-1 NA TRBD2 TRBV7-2 CASSLAGGTYGKQFF TGTGCCAGCAGCTTAGCGGGGGGGACGTACGGGAAGCAGTTCTTC
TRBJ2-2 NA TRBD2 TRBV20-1 CSARGGAGVGELFF TGCAGTGCTAGGGGGGGAGCGGGAGTCGGGGAGCTGTTTTTT
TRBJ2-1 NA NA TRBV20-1 CSFRSEISYNEQFF TGCAGTTTCAGGAGTGAAATCTCCTACAATGAGCAGTTCTTC
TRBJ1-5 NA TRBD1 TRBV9 CASSPGGQFNQPQHF TGTGCCAGCAGCCCGGGGGGACAGTTCAATCAGCCCCAGCATTTT
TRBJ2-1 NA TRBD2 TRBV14 CASSFRLAGANNEQFF TGTGCCAGCAGCTTTCGACTAGCGGGGGCTAACAATGAGCAGTTCTTC
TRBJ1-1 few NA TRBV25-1 CASSEKWGNTEAFF TGTGCCAGCAGTGAAAAGTGGGGGAACACTGAAGCTTTCTTT
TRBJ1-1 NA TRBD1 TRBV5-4 CASSRGTGGSVYTEAFF TGTGCCAGCAGCCGAGGGACAGGGGGGAGTGTTTACACTGAAGCTTTCTTT
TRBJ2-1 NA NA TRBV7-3 CASSPPGSTERFF TGTGCCAGCAGCCCGCCGGGTTCGACGGAGCGGTTCTTC
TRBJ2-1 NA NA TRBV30 CAWSVAWSNEQFF TGTGCCTGGAGCGTAGCGTGGAGTAATGAGCAGTTCTTC
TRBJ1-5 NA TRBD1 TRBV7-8 CASSFVAGGLDQPQHF TGTGCCAGCAGCTTCGTGGCAGGGGGTTTGGACCAGCCCCAGCATTTT
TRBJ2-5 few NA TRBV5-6 CASSPSLALQETQYF TGTGCCAGCAGCCCCTCCCTAGCGCTCCAAGAGACCCAGTACTTC
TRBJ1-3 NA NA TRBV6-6 CASSPHRESGNTIYF TGTGCCAGCAGCCCACACAGGGAAAGTGGAAACACCATATATTTT
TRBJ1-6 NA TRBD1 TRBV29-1 CSAQDRDNSPLHF TGCAGCGCCCAGGACAGGGATAATTCACCCCTCCACTTT
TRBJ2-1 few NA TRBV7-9 CASSSGRVNEQFF TGTGCCAGCAGCTCTGGCAGAGTTAATGAGCAGTTCTTC
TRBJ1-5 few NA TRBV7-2 CASSLEVSNQPQHF TGTGCCAGCAGCCTTGAAGTTAGCAATCAGCCCCAGCATTTT
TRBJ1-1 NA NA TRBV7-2 CASSSRTENTEAFF TGTGCCAGCAGCTCCCGGACGGAGAACACTGAAGCTTTCTTT